A single T cell receptor (beta chain) is shown here with its context. This sample is drawn from a study of blood T cell repertoires in COVID-19. On the study more broadly: Sources were T cells, B-cell-depleted T cells, or PBMCs; the material itself was cDNA or gDNA.

Original processing methods: Reference gene primer amplification gave estimated nucleated cell counts. Data came from immunoSEQ multiplex PCR; TCRdb stores just in-frame clones and leaves some out. Clone size and the V and J calls come from that table; the DNA yielded D and trimming. The repertoire holds about 500,000 clones, approximately 88% seen once, with roughly 8% in the top ten. The CDR3 consists of 14 residues. V was pared by 4 bases and J by 6 bases, with 16 bases between. The germline CDR1 and CDR2 sequences are SGHRS and YFSETQ. The material sequenced was peripheral blood. The source of this sequence is a woman aged 45-65 years with COVID-19, enrolled during active disease. The chain carries TRBV5-1 and TRBJ1-1; tentatively, D is TRBD1 (6 bases). This chain's CDR3 is CASSPSQGRSEAFF. The DNA of the CDR3 is TGCGCCAGCAGCCCCTCACAGGGACGCTCTGAAGCTTTCTTT.